A single sample is the source of the 25 T cell receptor beta chains below, sequenced in a study of blood T cell repertoires in COVID-19. TCRdb's table, derived via immunoSEQ multiplex PCR, lists solely in-frame clones and lacks some. The sample includes more than 200,000 clones, approximately 81% of them seen just once. The sequencing sample was made of peripheral blood. These receptors were obtained from a woman older than 75 with COVID-19, enrolled during active disease.

This rearrangement joins TRBV2 to TRBJ1-2; the D gene is possibly TRBD1 (6 bases). Trimming removed 4 bases at V and 8 bases at J, with 17 bases between. This CDR3 spans 14 amino acids. The germline gives CDR1 SNHLY, CDR2 FYNNEI. The CDR3 DNA sequence: TGTGCCAGCAGTGTATTAGGACAGTCCAGCGGCTACACCTTC. Its translation is CASSVLGQSSGYTF.

This clone has just a few counts. The gene calls are TRBV19 and TRBJ2-1; 10 nucleotides match TRBD2. The V gene end was trimmed by 3 bases and the J gene end by 8 bases; junction bases not matched to a gene: 4. This CDR3 comprises 14 residues. Per the germline V gene, CDR1 is LNHDA and CDR2 is SQIVND (reference sequence). CDR3 coding DNA: TGTGCCAGTAGTATGGCTAGCGGGGGCTATGAGCAGTTCTTC. It encodes CASSMASGGYEQFF.

V and J are TRBV19 and TRBJ2-1, with a weak D call TRBD1 (5 bases). Looked up from germline, CDR1 is LNHDA and CDR2 is SQIVND (reference sequence). CDR3 length: 12 amino acids. V lost 6 bases to trimming and J lost 11 bases, with 14 bases between them. CDR3 in DNA: TGTGCCAGTAGCAGCCAGGGTGAGAAGCAGTTCTTC. Translating gives CASSSQGEKQFF. Full variable domain (outside the CDR3, taken from reference TRBV19 and TRBJ2-1): DGGITQSPKYLFRKEGQNVTLSCEQNLNHDAMYWYRQDPGQGLRLIYYSQIVNDFQKGDIAEGYSVSREKKESFPLTVTSAQKNPTAFYLCASSSQGEKQFFGPGTRLTVL.

The chain has TRBV30 and TRBJ2-3, with TRBD1 matching 7 bases. The germline V gene has CDR1 GTSNPN and CDR2 SVGIG (reference sequence). The CDR3 runs to 14 residues. J was trimmed by 0 bases and V by 8 bases; bases with no gene match: 8. In DNA, the CDR3 is TGTGCCGCCATCGACAGGGCAAGCACAGATACGCAGTATTTT. Amino acid sequence: CAAIDRASTDTQYF. The whole variable domain, remainder taken from reference TRBV30 and TRBJ2-3, is SQTIHQWPATLVQPVGSPLSLECTVEGTSNPNLYWYRQAAGRGLQLLFYSVGIGQISSEVPQNLSASRPQDRQFILSSKKLLLSDSGFYLCAAIDRASTDTQYFGPGTRLTVL.

The chain employs TRBV2 and TRBJ2-2, with a tentative D call TRBD2 (6 bases). This CDR3 comprises 15 residues. V dropped 3 bases and J dropped 3 bases, with 11 bases sitting between them. Per the germline V gene, CDR1 is SNHLY and CDR2 is FYNNEI. CDR3 sequence (DNA): TGTGCCAGCAGTGATAGACTAGAGTACACCGGGGAGCTGTTTTTT. Its protein product is CASSDRLEYTGELFF.

The V call is TRBV5-1, the J call TRBJ2-2, with D possibly matching TRBD1 (6 bases). The CDR3 consists of 15 residues. Germline CDR1 and CDR2: SGHRS and YFSETQ. V was trimmed by 6 bases and J by 7 bases, leaving 19 bases between them. The CDR3 bases are TGCGCCAGCAACTCTGGGGCAGGGGATATCGGGGAGCTGTTTTTT. Its translation is CASNSGAGDIGELFF.

The chain is built from TRBV7-2 and TRBJ2-7; 8 bases fit TRBD2. There are 17 residues in the CDR3. J was trimmed by 0 bases and V by 4 bases; bases with no gene match: 11. CDR1 is SGHTA and CDR2 is FQGNSA in the germline V gene. The CDR3 protein is CASSSRRGGSSSYEQYF. CDR3 nucleotides: TGTGCCAGCAGCTCGCGGCGCGGGGGGTCCAGCTCCTACGAGCAGTACTTC. The full variable domain, rest sourced from reference TRBV7-2 and TRBJ2-7, is GAGVSQSPSNKVTEKGKDVELRCDPISGHTALYWYRQSLGQGLEFLIYFQGNSAPDKSGLPSDRFSAERTGGSVSTLTIQRTQQEDSAVYLCASSSRRGGSSSYEQYFGPGTRLTVT.

This clone was recorded a few times. V is TRBV28 and J is TRBJ1-2, with 7 bases lining up with TRBD1. J lost 8 bases, V lost 1 base, and 10 bases had no gene match. CDR3 length equals 15 residues. The germline V gene has CDR1 MDHEN and CDR2 SYDVKM. CDR3 sequence: CASSLSSGQGEGYTF. CDR3 nucleotides: TGTGCCAGCAGTTTATCCTCCGGCCAGGGGGAAGGCTACACCTTC.

The chain couples TRBV19 to TRBJ2-7; 11 bases match TRBD1. With 4 bases clipped from V and 4 bases from J, the junction kept 6 bases outside the gene matches. The CDR3 is 15 residues long. Looked up from germline, CDR1 is LNHDA and CDR2 is SQIVND (reference sequence). The CDR3 DNA reads as TGTGCCAGTAGTACCCCGGGACAGGGGGTATACGAGCAGTACTTC. This codes for CASSTPGQGVYEQYF.

The chain recombines TRBV7-8 with TRBJ2-7; the D is unclear. This CDR3 region has 13 residues. CDR1 and CDR2 from the germline V gene are SGHVS and FQNEAQ. The V and J ends lost 4 bases and 7 bases respectively, with 14 bases between them. CDR3 region: CASSSTRTGEQYV. In nucleotides, the CDR3 is TGTGCCAGCAGCTCTACGAGAACGGGTGAGCAGTACGTC.

The chain carries TRBV10-1 and TRBJ2-3; no firm D call. CDR1 WNHNN and CDR2 SYGVQD come from the germline V gene (reference sequence). The CDR3 covers 12 residues. Between the trimmed V and J ends, which lost 4 bases and 3 bases, there was a span of 5 bases. CDR3 in DNA: TGCGCCAGCAGTGCCGGGACAGATACGCAGTATTTT. This gives the protein CASSAGTDTQYF.

This clone was detected only a few times. V gene TRBV6-2 or TRBV6-3 combines with J gene TRBJ1-2; 9 bases are shared with TRBD1. V shed 5 bases, J shed 3 bases, and the junction held 10 bases outside the gene matches. Germline CDR1 reads MNHEY; CDR2 reads SVGEGT. CDR3 length: 16 amino acids. The CDR3 protein is CASSTLTGGEYYGYTF. The DNA of the CDR3 is TGTGCCAGCAGTACCCTAACAGGGGGCGAATACTATGGCTACACCTTC.

The chain combines TRBV27 with TRBJ2-7; TRBD2 is a possible D gene (6 bases). CDR1 and CDR2 from the germline V gene are MNHEY and SMNVEV (reference sequence). Trimming stripped 7 bases from V and 5 bases from J, with 18 bases between. This CDR3 comprises 14 residues. The CDR3 region is CASNRLGGANEQYF. The CDR3 nucleotides are TGTGCCAGCAATCGGCTCGGAGGGGCCAACGAGCAGTACTTC.

This clone came up once. The rearrangement links TRBV7-9 to TRBJ1-5; 12 positions agree with TRBD1. With V trimmed by 4 bases and J by 2 bases, 12 bases remained unmatched. Germline V gene sequence: CDR1 SEHNR, CDR2 FQNEAQ (reference sequence). The CDR3 contains 19 residues. The CDR3 sequence is CASSSVGQGARKGNQPQHF. Written as DNA, the CDR3 is TGTGCCAGCAGCTCCGTGGGACAGGGGGCGAGAAAAGGCAATCAGCCCCAGCATTTT.

The V gene is TRBV18, the J gene TRBJ1-1; 8 bases match TRBD1. The V and J ends lost 6 bases and 3 bases, in that order; junction bases with no gene match: 9. CDR1 and CDR2 (germline): KGHSH, LQKENI. The CDR3 length is 15 residues. This CDR3 reads CASSRDRGFDTEAFF. The CDR3 DNA reads as TGTGCCAGCTCGCGTGACAGGGGTTTCGACACTGAAGCTTTCTTT.

This clone was counted between two and nine times. This chain uses TRBV2 with TRBJ1-2; 7 bases line up with TRBD1. Trimming took 5 bases from V and 2 from J; bases not matched to a gene: 8. This CDR3 comprises 15 residues. Germline CDR1 SNHLY, CDR2 FYNNEI. The CDR3 nucleotides read TGTGCCAGCAGTATACCGACAGGGCGCAACTATGGCTACACCTTC. Translated, it gives CASSIPTGRNYGYTF.

V is TRBV6-5 and J is TRBJ1-2, with no clear D. The V gene's germline CDR1 is MNHEY and CDR2 SVGAGI. The V end was cut by 0 bases, the J end by 8 bases, with 10 bases between. The CDR3 loop spans 13 amino acids. CDR3 DNA: TGTGCCAGCAGTTACTCGAGCGGGGAGGGCTACACCTTC. This codes for CASSYSSGEGYTF.

This clone has only a few counts. The J gene is TRBJ1-1, the V gene TRBV24-1; possibly TRBD1 for D (6 bases). CDR3 length: 14 amino acids. Looked up from germline, CDR1 is KGHDR and CDR2 is SFDVKD. V lost 7 bases to trimming and J lost 5 bases, with 16 bases between them. CDR3 residues: CATRSSGGRTEAFF. In DNA form, the CDR3 reads TGTGCCACCAGGTCATCGGGGGGCCGAACTGAAGCTTTCTTT.

The chain employs TRBV5-1 and TRBJ2-2; TRBD2 agrees at 8 bases. Germline CDR1 SGHRS, CDR2 YFSETQ. CDR3 length: 16 residues. V was clipped by 9 bases and J by 2 bases; unmatched bases: 12. CDR3 DNA: TGCGCCACCACCGAGAGGGCGGGGGGAAACACCGGGGAGCTGTTTTTT. Protein sequence: CATTERAGGNTGELFF.

The CDR3: CSASSREETQYF. DNA for the CDR3: TGCAGTGCTAGTAGTAGAGAAGAGACCCAGTACTTC. The gene calls are TRBV20-1 and TRBJ2-5; D not resolved. Trimming removed 3 bases at V and 3 bases at J, with 8 bases between. The CDR3 covers 12 residues. From germline, CDR1 is DFQATT and CDR2 SNEGSKA (reference sequence).

DNA for the CDR3: TGTGCCAGAAGCCGCCTTAAACAGAGCCCCATATATTTT. It yields the protein CARSRLKQSPIYF. The V gene is TRBV5-3, the J gene TRBJ1-3; no clear D. TRBV5-3 is noted as an ORF with a role that remains uncertain. The CDR3 is made up of 13 amino acids. V was shortened by 4 bases and J by 11 bases, with 16 bases between the two germline ends.

The J gene is TRBJ1-1, the V gene TRBV7-2, with D perhaps TRBD1 (6 bases). The germline V and J ends were trimmed by 3 bases and 8 bases, with 13 bases remaining between them. Germline V lookup: CDR1 SGHTA, CDR2 FQGNSA. This CDR3 comprises 13 residues. The chain's CDR3 is CASSFGGGQEAFF. CDR3 nucleotide sequence: TGTGCCAGCAGCTTCGGGGGGGGGCAAGAAGCTTTCTTT.

The gene calls are TRBV19 and TRBJ1-6; no firm D call. Germline V gives CDR1 LNHDA, CDR2 SQIVND (reference sequence). This CDR3 is 16 amino acids long. V was clipped by 2 bases and J by 0 bases, with 8 bases between them. The CDR3 coding sequence is TGTGCCAGTAGTATACTGGGGAGCTCCTATAATTCACCCCTCCACTTT. Its protein product is CASSILGSSYNSPLHF.

The chain is built from TRBV3-1 (or the pseudogene TRBV3-2) and TRBJ1-2; 7 positions match TRBD1. This CDR3 region has 14 residues. Trimming removed 4 bases from V and 2 bases from J; junction bases left unmatched: 4. CDR1 LGHDT and CDR2 YNNKEL come from the germline V gene (reference sequence). The CDR3 nucleotides read TGTGCCAGCAGCCCGGGACAGAAAAACTATGGCTACACCTTC. Its translation: CASSPGQKNYGYTF.

This chain joins TRBV6-5 and TRBJ1-1; D might be TRBD1 (6 bases). Trimming removed 2 bases at V and 8 bases at J, with 15 bases between. From germline, CDR1 is MNHEY and CDR2 SVGAGI. The CDR3 runs to 14 residues. CDR3 coding DNA: TGTGCCAGCAGTTACCTGGACAGCCAGGACGAAGCTTTCTTT. Its protein is CASSYLDSQDEAFF.